This note documents a single T cell receptor beta chain sequence. The time point was: baseline, week 1 (first vaccination visit). Treatment described: pre-vaccination baseline after standard-of-care therapy. This specimen comes from a study of a mutant IDH1 vaccine in newly diagnosed glioma. Germline values: CDR1 GTSNPN, CDR2 SVGIG (reference sequence). The CDR3 runs to 16 residues. V gave up 2 bases and J gave up 0 bases, with 11 bases separating them. Clones were read by immunoSEQ multiplex PCR, and TCRdb kept only the in-frame ones, dropping some. This sample yields roughly 99,000 clones, of which about 87% are seen a single time; 0.5% to 0.6% belongs to the top ten.

This receptor was taken from a woman in her forties or fifties with glioma. The source was PBMCs, collected from a glioma patient treated with radiotherapy, temozolomide or both. The chain combines TRBV30 with TRBJ1-6; the D gene is possibly TRBD1 (5 bases). The CDR3 DNA is TGTGCCTGGAGTAGGTCGCAGGGCTCCTATAATTCACCCCTCCACTTT. It codes for CAWSRSQGSYNSPLHF. The whole variable domain, filled in from reference TRBV30 and TRBJ1-6, reads SQTIHQWPATLVQPVGSPLSLECTVEGTSNPNLYWYRQAAGRGLQLLFYSVGIGQISSEVPQNLSASRPQDRQFILSSKKLLLSDSGFYLCAWSRSQGSYNSPLHFGNGTRLTVT.